The 13 T cell receptor beta chains below come from one sample, sequenced in a study of beta chain features in type 1 diabetes. What was sequenced were expressed TCRB transcripts, since all of the isolated RNA had been reverse transcribed. Profiled with immunoSEQ multiplex PCR; TCRdb holds only in-frame clones, not every one. The table records under 300,000 clones, roughly 8% of them present only once. Sequencing was carried out using central memory CD4+ T cells from blood. The receptors were sampled from a woman between 18 and 29 years old in good health.

This chain joins TRBV4-1 and TRBJ1-2; 8 bases fit TRBD1. The J segment lost 7 bases and the V segment lost 3 bases, leaving 7 bases of the junction unmatched. Germline V gives CDR1 MGHRA, CDR2 YSYEKL. The CDR3 totals 14 residues. CDR3 residues: CASSQGQVPGGYTF. DNA of the CDR3: TGCGCCAGCAGCCAGGGACAGGTCCCCGGTGGCTACACCTTC.

The genes are TRBV7-6 and TRBJ2-7, with 9 bases aligning to TRBD1. The germline gives CDR1 SGHVS, CDR2 FNYEAQ. The trim removed 6 bases at V and 1 base at J, leaving 10 bases unmatched. The CDR3 has 16 amino acids. The CDR3 is CASSPNTGGISYEQYF. The DNA for the CDR3 is TGTGCCAGCAGTCCTAATACAGGGGGCATTTCCTACGAGCAGTACTTC.

This clone has more than one count but fewer than ten. The genes are TRBV7-2 and TRBJ1-1; perhaps TRBD1 as D (5 bases). V lost 5 bases and J lost 3, with 10 bases in between. The CDR3 is 13 amino acids. The V gene's germline CDR1 is SGHTA and CDR2 FQGNSA. The CDR3 DNA sequence: TGTGCCAGCAGCCTACAGGACTACACTGAAGCTTTCTTT. Amino acid sequence: CASSLQDYTEAFF.

The CDR3 is CASSDRGTGSYEQYV. The CDR3 nucleotides are TGTGCCAGCAGTGATAGGGGGACAGGGTCTTACGAGCAGTACGTC. The chain uses TRBV6-1 and TRBJ2-7; 9 positions agree with TRBD1. The length of the CDR3 is 15 residues. The germline V gene has CDR1 MNHNS and CDR2 SASEGT. V lost 3 bases to trimming and J lost 4 bases; unmatched junction nucleotides: 7.

The chain carries TRBV6-6 and TRBJ2-2, with 7 bases aligning to TRBD1. This CDR3 comprises 15 residues. V shed 4 bases, J shed 3 bases, and the junction held 5 bases outside the gene matches. The V gene's germline CDR1 is MNHNY and CDR2 SVGAGI (reference sequence). Here the CDR3 DNA reads TGTGCCAGCAGTTTAGACAGGGTAGACACCGGGGAGCTGTTTTTT. Its translation is CASSLDRVDTGELFF.

This clone was recorded a few times. The J gene is TRBJ2-5, the V gene TRBV7-9; tentative D call: TRBD1 (5 bases). Germline CDR1 and CDR2: SEHNR and FQNEAQ (reference sequence). Deletions cut 2 bases from V and 4 bases from J, with 20 bases between. CDR3 length: 17 residues. This CDR3 reads CASSLRGVGRGPETQYF. CDR3 coding DNA: TGTGCCAGCAGCTTAAGGGGTGTCGGTCGAGGTCCAGAGACCCAGTACTTC.

This clone was detected ten times or more. The rearrangement joins TRBV9 to TRBJ2-1; 8 positions match TRBD1. Germline CDR1 is SGDLS and CDR2 is YYNGEE. With V trimmed by 4 bases and J by 4 bases, 7 bases remained unmatched. The CDR3 length is 15 residues. CDR3 nucleotides: TGTGCCAGCAGCCCCCGGACAGGGCAGTACAATGAGCAGTTCTTC. Translating gives CASSPRTGQYNEQFF.

V gene TRBV28 combines with J gene TRBJ2-2, with D hard to call. V was clipped by 6 bases and J by 0 bases, with 8 bases between them. CDR1 is MDHEN, CDR2 SYDVKM, per germline. The CDR3 runs 14 residues. The CDR3 DNA is TGTGCCAGCAGGGACCGCTCGAACACCGGGGAGCTGTTTTTT. This translates into CASRDRSNTGELFF.

This clone was seen more than once but under ten times. For the CDR3, the DNA is TGCGCCAGCAGCCAAGTGGTCAGGGAAAATGAAAAACTGTTTTTT. Translated, it gives CASSQVVRENEKLFF. The rearrangement links TRBV4-3 to TRBJ1-4, with a weak D call TRBD1 (5 bases). The V gene's germline CDR1 is LGHNA and CDR2 YSLEER. Trimming shortened V by 1 base and J by 5 bases, and 11 bases separated the two germline ends. The CDR3 contains 15 residues.

This clone has a count of ten or more. The DNA of the CDR3 is TGTGCCAGCAGCGCTTCCGGGACAGGGACCGCTCAGCCCCAGCATTTT. Its translation: CASSASGTGTAQPQHF. The chain is built from TRBV7-2 and TRBJ1-5, with TRBD1 matching over 9 bases. Germline CDR1 SGHTA, CDR2 FQGNSA. V lost 5 bases, J lost 6 bases, and 11 bases stayed unmatched. This CDR3 spans 16 amino acids.

The V gene is TRBV27, the J gene TRBJ1-1; D perhaps matches TRBD1 (6 bases). Looked up from germline, CDR1 is MNHEY and CDR2 is SMNVEV (reference sequence). The CDR3 sequence is 14 residues long. Deletions cut 5 bases from V and 8 bases from J, with 18 bases between. Written as DNA, the CDR3 is TGTGCCAGCAGTCCTACGACAGGAGGAGGGGAAGCTTTCTTT. It yields the protein CASSPTTGGGEAFF.

The V call is TRBV11-2, the J call TRBJ2-1; 12 nucleotides line up with TRBD2. The length of the CDR3 is 15 residues. V lost 6 bases and J lost 7; bases outside the gene matches: 7. The germline CDR1 and CDR2 sequences are SGHAT and FQNNGV. CDR3 loop: CASRPTSGRGNEQFF. The DNA of the CDR3 is TGTGCCAGCAGACCGACTAGCGGGAGAGGGAATGAGCAGTTCTTC.

The chain has TRBV5-1 and TRBJ2-5; 9 nucleotides agree with TRBD2. The CDR3 consists of 13 residues. Germline loops: CDR1 SGHRS, CDR2 YFSETQ. V shed 4 bases and J 6 bases; nucleotides not matched to a gene: 4. The CDR3 reads CASSSAGGKTQYF. CDR3 in DNA: TGCGCCAGCAGCAGCGCGGGGGGGAAGACCCAGTACTTC.